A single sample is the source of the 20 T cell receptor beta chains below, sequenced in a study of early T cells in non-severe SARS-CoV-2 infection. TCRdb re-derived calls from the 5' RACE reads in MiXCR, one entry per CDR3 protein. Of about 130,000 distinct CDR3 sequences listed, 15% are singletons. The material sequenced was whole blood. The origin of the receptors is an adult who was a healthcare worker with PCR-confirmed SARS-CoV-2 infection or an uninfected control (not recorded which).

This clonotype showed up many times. The CDR3: CASSQLVIATNEKLFF. The CDR3 DNA follows: TGCGCCAGCAGCCAATTAGTGATTGCAACTAATGAAAAACTGTTTTTT. The chain carries TRBV4-1 and TRBJ1-4; no clear D gene. Germline V gene data show CDR1 as MGHRA and CDR2 as YSYEKL. V gave up 2 bases and J gave up 0 bases, with 10 bases separating them. CDR3 length equals 16 residues.

In DNA form, the CDR3 reads TGCGCCAGCAGTCACTCGGACAGCCAAGAGACCCAGTACTTC. This sequence encodes CASSHSDSQETQYF. V usage is TRBV23-1 and J usage is TRBJ2-5, with TRBD1 as a possible D gene (6 bases). TRBV23-1 is an ORF for which the function is uncertain. The CDR3 runs 14 residues. The V and J ends lost 3 bases and 1 base respectively, with 9 bases between them.

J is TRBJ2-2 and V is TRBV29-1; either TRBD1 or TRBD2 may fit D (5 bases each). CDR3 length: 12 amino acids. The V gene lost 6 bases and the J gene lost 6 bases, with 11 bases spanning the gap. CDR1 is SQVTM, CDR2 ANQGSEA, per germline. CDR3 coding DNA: TGCAGCGTCGGGATGGGGCCCGGGGAGCTGTTTTTT. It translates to CSVGMGPGELFF.

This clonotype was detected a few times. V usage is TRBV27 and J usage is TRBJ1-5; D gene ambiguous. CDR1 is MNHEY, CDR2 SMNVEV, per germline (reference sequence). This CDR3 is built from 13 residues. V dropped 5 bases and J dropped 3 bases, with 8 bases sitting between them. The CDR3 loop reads CASSPSLNQPQHF. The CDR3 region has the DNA TGTGCCAGCAGTCCGAGTCTCAATCAGCCCCAGCATTTT.

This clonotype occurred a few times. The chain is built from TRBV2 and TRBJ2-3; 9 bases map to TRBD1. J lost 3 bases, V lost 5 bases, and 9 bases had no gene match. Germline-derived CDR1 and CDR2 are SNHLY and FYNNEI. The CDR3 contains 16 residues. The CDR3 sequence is CASSIDRGLRTDTQYF. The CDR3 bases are TGTGCCAGCAGTATCGACAGGGGGTTGAGAACAGATACGCAGTATTTT.

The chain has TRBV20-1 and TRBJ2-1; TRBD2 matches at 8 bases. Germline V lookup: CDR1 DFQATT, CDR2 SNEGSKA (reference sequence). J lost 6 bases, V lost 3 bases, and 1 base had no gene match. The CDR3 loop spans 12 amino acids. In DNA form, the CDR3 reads TGCAGTGCTAGCGGGGGGGTCAATGAGCAGTTCTTC. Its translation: CSASGGVNEQFF.

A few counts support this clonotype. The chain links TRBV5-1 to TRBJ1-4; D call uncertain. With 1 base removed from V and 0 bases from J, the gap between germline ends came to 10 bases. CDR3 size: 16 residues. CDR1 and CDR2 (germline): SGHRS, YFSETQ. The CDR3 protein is CASSLRVGATNEKLFF. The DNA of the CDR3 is TGCGCCAGCAGCTTGAGGGTCGGGGCAACTAATGAAAAACTGTTTTTT.

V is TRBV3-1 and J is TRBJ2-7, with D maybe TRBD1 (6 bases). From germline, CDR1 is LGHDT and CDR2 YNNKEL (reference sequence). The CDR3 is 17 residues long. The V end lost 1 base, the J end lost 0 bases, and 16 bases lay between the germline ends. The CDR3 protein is CASSQVSSGHLSYEQYF. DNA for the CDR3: TGTGCCAGCAGCCAAGTTTCTTCGGGACATCTCTCCTACGAGCAGTACTTC.

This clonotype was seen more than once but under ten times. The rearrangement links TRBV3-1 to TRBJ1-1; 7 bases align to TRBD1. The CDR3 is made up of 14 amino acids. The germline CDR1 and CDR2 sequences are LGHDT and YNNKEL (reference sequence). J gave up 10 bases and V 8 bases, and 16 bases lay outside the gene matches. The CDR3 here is CASAQGQTSSGAFF. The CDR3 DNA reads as TGTGCCAGCGCCCAGGGACAGACAAGCTCGGGAGCTTTCTTT.

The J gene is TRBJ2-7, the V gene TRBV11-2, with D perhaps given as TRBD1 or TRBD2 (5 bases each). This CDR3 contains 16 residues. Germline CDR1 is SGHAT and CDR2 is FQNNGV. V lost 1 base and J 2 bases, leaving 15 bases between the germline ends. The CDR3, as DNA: TGTGCCAGCAGCTTAGTGAGGGCAGGGCTAACCTACGAGCAGTACTTC. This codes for CASSLVRAGLTYEQYF. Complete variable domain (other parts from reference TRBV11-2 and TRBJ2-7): EAGVAQSPRYKIIEKRQSVAFWCNPISGHATLYWYQQILGQGPKLLIQFQNNGVVDDSQLPKDRFSAERLKGVDSTLKIQPAKLEDSAVYLCASSLVRAGLTYEQYFGPGTRLTVT.

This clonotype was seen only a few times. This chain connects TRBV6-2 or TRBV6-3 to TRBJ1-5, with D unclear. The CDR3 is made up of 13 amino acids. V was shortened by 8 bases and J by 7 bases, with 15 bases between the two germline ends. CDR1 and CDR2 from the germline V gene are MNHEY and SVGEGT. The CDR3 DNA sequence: TGTGCCAGCGGGCGGGCAGAGGGACAGCCCCAGCATTTT. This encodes CASGRAEGQPQHF.

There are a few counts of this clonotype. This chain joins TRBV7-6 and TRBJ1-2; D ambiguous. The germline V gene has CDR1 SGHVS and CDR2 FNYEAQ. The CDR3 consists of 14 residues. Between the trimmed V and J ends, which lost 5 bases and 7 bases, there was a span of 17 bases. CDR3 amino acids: CASSPREGSIGYTF. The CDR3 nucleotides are TGTGCCAGCAGCCCCCGGGAGGGCAGTATTGGCTACACCTTC.

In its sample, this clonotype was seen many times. CDR3 DNA sequence: TGCAGCGGGCTAGCTCAAAATGAGCAGTTCTTC. This codes for CSGLAQNEQFF. The genes are TRBV29-1 and TRBJ2-1; a weak D match, TRBD2 (5 bases). Germline values: CDR1 SQVTM, CDR2 ANQGSEA. With 7 bases removed from V and 7 bases from J, the gap between germline ends came to 11 bases. This CDR3 region has 11 residues.

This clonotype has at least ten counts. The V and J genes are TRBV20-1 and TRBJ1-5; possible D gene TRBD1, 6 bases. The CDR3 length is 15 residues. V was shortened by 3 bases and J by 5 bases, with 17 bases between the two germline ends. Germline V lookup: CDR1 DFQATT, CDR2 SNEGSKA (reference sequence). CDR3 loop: CSASRTALGDQPQHF. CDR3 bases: TGCAGTGCTAGCCGGACAGCCCTGGGGGATCAGCCCCAGCATTTT.

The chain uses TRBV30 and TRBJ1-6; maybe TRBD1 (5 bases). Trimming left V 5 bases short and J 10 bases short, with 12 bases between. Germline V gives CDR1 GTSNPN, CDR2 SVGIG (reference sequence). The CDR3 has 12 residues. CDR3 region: CAWGGGESPLHF. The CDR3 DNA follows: TGTGCCTGGGGTGGGGGGGAATCACCCCTCCACTTT.

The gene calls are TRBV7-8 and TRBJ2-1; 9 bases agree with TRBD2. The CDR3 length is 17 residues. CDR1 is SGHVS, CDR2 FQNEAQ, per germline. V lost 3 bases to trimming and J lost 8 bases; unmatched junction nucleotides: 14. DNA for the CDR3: TGTGCCAGCAGCTTCAACGTCCGGCGGGGGGGCAAAGATGAGCAGTTCTTC. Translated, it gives CASSFNVRRGGKDEQFF.

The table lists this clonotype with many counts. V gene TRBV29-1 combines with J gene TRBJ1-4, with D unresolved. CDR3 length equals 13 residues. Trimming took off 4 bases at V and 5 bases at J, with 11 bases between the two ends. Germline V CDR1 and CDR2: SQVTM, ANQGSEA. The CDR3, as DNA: TGCAGCGTTGCGGTCAGCTCAAATGAAAAACTGTTTTTT. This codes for CSVAVSSNEKLFF.

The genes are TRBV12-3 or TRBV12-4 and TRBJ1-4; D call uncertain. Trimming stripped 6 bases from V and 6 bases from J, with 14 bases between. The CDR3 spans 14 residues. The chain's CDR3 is CASRDGSGDEKLFF. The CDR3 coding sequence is TGTGCCAGCAGGGACGGGTCAGGCGATGAAAAACTGTTTTTT.

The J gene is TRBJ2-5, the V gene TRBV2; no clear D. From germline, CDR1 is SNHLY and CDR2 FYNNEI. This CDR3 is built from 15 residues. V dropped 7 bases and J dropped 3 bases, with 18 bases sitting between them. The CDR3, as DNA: TGTGCCAGCACTGATGTGTGGGCAGTAGAAGAGACCCAGTACTTC. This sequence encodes CASTDVWAVEETQYF.

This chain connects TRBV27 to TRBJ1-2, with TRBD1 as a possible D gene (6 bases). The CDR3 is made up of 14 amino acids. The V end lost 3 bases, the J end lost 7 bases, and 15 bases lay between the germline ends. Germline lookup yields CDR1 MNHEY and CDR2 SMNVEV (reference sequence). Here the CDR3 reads CASSFRDTRGGYTF. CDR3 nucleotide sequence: TGTGCCAGCAGTTTCCGGGACACCCGGGGTGGCTACACCTTC.